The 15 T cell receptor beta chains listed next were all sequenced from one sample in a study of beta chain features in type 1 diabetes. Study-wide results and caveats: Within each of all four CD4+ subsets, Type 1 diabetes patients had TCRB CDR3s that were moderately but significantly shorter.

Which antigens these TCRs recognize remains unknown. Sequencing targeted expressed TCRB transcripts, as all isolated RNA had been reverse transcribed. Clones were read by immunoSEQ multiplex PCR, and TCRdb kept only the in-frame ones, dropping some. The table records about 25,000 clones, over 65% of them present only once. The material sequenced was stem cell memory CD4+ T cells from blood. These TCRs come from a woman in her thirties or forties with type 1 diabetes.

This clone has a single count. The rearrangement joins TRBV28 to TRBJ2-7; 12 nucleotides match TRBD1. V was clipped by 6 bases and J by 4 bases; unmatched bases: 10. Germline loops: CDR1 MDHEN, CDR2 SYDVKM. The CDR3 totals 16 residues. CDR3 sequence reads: CASRTAGQGAAYEQYF. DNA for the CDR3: TGTGCCAGCAGGACCGCGGGACAGGGGGCCGCTTACGAGCAGTACTTC.

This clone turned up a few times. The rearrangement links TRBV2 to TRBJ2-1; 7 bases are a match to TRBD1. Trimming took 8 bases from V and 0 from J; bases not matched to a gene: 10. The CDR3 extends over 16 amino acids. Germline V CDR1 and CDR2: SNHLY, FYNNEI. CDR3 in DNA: TGTGCCAGCGTCTTCGACAGGGATTTCTCCTACAATGAGCAGTTCTTC. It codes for CASVFDRDFSYNEQFF.

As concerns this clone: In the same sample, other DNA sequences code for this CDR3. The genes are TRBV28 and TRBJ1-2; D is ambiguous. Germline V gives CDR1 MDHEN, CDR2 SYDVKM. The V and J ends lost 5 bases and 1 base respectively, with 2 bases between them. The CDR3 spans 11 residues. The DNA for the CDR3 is TGTGCCAGCAGTCTTAACTATGGCTACACCTTC. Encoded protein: CASSLNYGYTF.

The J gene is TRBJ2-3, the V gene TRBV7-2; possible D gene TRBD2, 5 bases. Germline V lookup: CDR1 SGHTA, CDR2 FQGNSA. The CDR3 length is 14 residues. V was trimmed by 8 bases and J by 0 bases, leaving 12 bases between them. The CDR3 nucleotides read TGTGCCAGCGTACGGACGGGAAGCACAGATACGCAGTATTTT. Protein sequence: CASVRTGSTDTQYF. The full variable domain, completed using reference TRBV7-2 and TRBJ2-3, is GAGVSQSPSNKVTEKGKDVELRCDPISGHTALYWYRQSLGQGLEFLIYFQGNSAPDKSGLPSDRFSAERTGGSVSTLTIQRTQQEDSAVYLCASVRTGSTDTQYFGPGTRLTVL.

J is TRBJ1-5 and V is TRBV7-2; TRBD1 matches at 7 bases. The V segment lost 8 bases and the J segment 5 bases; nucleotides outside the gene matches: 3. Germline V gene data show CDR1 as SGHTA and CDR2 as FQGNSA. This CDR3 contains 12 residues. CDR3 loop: CASGDRYQPQHF. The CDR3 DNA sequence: TGTGCCAGCGGGGACAGATATCAGCCCCAGCATTTT.

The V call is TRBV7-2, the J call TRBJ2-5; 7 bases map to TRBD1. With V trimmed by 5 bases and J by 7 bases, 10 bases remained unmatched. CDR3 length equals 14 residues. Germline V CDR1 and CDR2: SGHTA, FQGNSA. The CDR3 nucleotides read TGTGCCAGCAGCGCCCAATGGGACAGCTGGACCCAGTACTTC. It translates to CASSAQWDSWTQYF.

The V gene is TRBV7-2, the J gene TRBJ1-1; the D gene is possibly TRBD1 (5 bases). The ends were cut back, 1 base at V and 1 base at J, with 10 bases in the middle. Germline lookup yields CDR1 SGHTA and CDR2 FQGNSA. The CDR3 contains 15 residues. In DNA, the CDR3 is TGTGCCAGCAGCTTAGACCAGGGCGGGAACACTGAAGCTTTCTTT. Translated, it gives CASSLDQGGNTEAFF.

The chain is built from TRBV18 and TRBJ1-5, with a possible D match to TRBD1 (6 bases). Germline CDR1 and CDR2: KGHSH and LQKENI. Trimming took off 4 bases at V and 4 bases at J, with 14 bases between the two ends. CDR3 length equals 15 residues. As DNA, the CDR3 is TGTGCCAGCTCACTAGATCTCACAGGGAATCAGCCCCAGCATTTT. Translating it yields CASSLDLTGNQPQHF.

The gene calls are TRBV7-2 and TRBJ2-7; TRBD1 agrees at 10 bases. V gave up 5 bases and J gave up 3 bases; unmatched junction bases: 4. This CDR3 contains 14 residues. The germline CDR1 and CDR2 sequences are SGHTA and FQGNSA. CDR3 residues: CASSPGQGRYEQYF. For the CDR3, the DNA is TGTGCCAGCAGCCCGGGACAGGGGCGCTACGAGCAGTACTTC. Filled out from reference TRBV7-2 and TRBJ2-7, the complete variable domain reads GAGVSQSPSNKVTEKGKDVELRCDPISGHTALYWYRQSLGQGLEFLIYFQGNSAPDKSGLPSDRFSAERTGGSVSTLTIQRTQQEDSAVYLCASSPGQGRYEQYFGPGTRLTVT.

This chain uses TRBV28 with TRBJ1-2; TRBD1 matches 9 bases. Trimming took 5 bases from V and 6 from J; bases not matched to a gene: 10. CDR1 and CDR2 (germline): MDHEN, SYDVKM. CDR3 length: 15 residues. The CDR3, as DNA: TGTGCCAGCAGTGCCTCGGACAGGGGAAAGGATGGCTACACCTTC. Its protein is CASSASDRGKDGYTF.

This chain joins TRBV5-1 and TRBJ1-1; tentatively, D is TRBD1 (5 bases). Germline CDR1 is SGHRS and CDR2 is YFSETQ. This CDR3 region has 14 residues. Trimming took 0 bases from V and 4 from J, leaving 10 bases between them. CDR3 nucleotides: TGCGCCAGCAGCTTGGGGCAGGGCGGCACTGAAGCTTTCTTT. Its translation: CASSLGQGGTEAFF. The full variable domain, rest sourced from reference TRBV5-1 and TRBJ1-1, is KAGVTQTPRYLIKTRGQQVTLSCSPISGHRSVSWYQQTPGQGLQFLFEYFSETQRNKGNFPGRFSGRQFSNSRSEMNVSTLELGDSALYLCASSLGQGGTEAFFGQGTRLTVV.

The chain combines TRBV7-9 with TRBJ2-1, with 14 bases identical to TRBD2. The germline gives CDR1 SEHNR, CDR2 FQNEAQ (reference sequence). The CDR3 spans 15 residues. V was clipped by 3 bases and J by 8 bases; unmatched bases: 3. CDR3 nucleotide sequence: TGTGCCAGCAGCTTGGGACTAGCGGGAGAGGATGAGCAGTTCTTC. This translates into CASSLGLAGEDEQFF.

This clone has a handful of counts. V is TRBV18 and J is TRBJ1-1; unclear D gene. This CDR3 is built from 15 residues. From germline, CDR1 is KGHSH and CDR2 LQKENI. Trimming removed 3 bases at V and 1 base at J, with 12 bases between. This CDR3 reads CASSPGIEANTEAFF. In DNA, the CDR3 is TGTGCCAGCTCACCTGGTATAGAGGCGAACACTGAAGCTTTCTTT.

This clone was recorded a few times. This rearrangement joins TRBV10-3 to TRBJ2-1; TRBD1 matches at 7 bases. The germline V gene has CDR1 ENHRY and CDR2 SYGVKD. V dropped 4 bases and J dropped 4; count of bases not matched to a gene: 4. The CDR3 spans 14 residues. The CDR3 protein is CAISGQGMYNEQFF. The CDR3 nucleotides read TGTGCCATCAGTGGACAGGGAATGTACAATGAGCAGTTCTTC.

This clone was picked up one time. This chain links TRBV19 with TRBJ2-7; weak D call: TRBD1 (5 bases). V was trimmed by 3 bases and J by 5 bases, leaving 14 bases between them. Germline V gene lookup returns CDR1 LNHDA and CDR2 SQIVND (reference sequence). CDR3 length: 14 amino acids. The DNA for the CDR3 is TGTGCCAGTAGTATTAAAGGGGCAGGCGACGAGCAGTACTTC. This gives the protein CASSIKGAGDEQYF. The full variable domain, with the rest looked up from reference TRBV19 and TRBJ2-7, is DGGITQSPKYLFRKEGQNVTLSCEQNLNHDAMYWYRQDPGQGLRLIYYSQIVNDFQKGDIAEGYSVSREKKESFPLTVTSAQKNPTAFYLCASSIKGAGDEQYFGPGTRLTVT.